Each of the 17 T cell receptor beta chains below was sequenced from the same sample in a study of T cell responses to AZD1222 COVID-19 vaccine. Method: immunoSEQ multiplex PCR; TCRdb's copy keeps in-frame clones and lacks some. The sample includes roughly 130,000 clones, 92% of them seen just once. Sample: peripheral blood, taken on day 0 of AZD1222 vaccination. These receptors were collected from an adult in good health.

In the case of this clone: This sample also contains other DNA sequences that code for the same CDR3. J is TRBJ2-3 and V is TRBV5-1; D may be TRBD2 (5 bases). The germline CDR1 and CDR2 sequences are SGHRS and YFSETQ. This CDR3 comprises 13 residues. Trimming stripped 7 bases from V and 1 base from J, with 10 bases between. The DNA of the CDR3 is TGCGCCAGCCGGAGCGGAGGCACAGATACGCAGTATTTT. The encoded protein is CASRSGGTDTQYF. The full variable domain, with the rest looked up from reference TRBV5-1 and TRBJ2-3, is KAGVTQTPRYLIKTRGQQVTLSCSPISGHRSVSWYQQTPGQGLQFLFEYFSETQRNKGNFPGRFSGRQFSNSRSEMNVSTLELGDSALYLCASRSGGTDTQYFGPGTRLTVL.

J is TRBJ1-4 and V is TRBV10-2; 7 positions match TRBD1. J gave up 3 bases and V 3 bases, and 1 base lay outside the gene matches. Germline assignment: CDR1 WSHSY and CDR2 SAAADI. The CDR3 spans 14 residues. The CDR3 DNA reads TGCGCCAGCAGTGAAGGGGGCCCTAATGAAAAACTGTTTTTT. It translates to CASSEGGPNEKLFF.

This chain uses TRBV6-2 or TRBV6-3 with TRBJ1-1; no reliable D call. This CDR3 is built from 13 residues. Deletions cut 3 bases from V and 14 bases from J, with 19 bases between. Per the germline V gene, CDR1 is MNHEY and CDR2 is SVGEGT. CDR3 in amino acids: CASSYKLGPHGFF. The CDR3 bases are TGTGCCAGCAGTTATAAACTCGGCCCCCACGGATTCTTT.

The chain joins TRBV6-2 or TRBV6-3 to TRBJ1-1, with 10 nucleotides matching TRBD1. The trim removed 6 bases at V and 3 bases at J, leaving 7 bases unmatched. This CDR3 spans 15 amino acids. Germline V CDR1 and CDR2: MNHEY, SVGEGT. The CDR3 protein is CASSWGQGRHTEAFF. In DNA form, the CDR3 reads TGTGCCAGCAGCTGGGGACAGGGGAGACACACTGAAGCTTTCTTT.

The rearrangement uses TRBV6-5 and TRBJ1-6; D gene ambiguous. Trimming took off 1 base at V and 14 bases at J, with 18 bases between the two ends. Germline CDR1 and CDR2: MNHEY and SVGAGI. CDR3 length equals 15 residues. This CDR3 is CASSYFSSRRTTLHF. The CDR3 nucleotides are TGTGCCAGCAGTTACTTTTCTTCCCGAAGGACCACCCTCCACTTT.

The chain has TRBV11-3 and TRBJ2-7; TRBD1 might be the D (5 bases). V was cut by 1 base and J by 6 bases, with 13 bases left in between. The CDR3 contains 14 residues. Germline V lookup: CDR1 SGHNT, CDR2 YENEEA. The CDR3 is CASSLGGGMGEQYF. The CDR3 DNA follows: TGTGCCAGCAGCTTAGGGGGCGGTATGGGCGAGCAGTACTTC.

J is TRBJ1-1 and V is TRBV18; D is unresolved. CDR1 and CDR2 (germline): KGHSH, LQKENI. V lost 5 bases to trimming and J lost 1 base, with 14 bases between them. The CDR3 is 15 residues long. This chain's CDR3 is CASSDQATKNTEAFF. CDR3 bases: TGTGCCAGCTCAGACCAAGCCACAAAGAACACTGAAGCTTTCTTT.

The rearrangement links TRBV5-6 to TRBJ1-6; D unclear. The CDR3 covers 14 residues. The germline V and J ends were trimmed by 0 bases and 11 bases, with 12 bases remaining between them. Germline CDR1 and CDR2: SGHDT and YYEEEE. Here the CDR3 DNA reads TGTGCCAGCAGCTTGGGGTGGTCCAGAGCACCCCTCCACTTT. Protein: CASSLGWSRAPLHF.

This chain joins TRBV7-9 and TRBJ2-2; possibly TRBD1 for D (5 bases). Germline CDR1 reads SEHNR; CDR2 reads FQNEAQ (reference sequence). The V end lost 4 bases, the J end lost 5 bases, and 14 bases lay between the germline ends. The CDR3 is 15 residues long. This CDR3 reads CASSSNPSGTGELFF. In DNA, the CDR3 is TGTGCCAGCAGCTCCAATCCCTCAGGGACCGGGGAGCTGTTTTTT.

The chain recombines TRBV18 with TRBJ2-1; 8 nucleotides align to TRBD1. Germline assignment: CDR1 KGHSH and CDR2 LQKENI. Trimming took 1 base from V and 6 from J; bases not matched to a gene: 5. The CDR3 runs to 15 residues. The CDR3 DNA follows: TGTGCCAGCTCACCACAAGGGCAGGGGGCCAATGAGCAGTTCTTC. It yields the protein CASSPQGQGANEQFF.

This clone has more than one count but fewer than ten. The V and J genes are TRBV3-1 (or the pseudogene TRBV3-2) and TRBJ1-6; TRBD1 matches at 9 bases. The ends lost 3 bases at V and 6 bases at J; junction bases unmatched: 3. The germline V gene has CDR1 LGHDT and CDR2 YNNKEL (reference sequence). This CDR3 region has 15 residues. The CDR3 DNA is TGTGCCAGCAGCCAGATGACAGGGGGTAATTCACCCCTCCACTTT. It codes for CASSQMTGGNSPLHF.

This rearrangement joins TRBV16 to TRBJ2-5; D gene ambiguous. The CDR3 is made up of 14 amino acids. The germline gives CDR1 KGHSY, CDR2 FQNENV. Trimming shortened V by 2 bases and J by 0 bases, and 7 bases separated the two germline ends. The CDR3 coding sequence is TGTGCCAGCAGCCAAGAGGAGTACCAAGAGACCCAGTACTTC. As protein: CASSQEEYQETQYF. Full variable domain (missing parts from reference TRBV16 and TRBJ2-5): GEEVAQTPKHLVRGEGQKAKLYCAPIKGHSYVFWYQQVLKNEFKFLISFQNENVFDETGMPKERFSAKCLPNSPCSLEIQATKLEDSAVYFCASSQEEYQETQYFGPGTRLLVL.

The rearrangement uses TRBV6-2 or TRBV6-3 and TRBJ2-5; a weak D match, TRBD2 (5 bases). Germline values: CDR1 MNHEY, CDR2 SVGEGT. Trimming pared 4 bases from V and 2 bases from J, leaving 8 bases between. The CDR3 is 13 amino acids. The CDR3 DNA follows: TGTGCCAGCAGTTCCCGACTACAAGAGACCCAGTACTTC. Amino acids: CASSSRLQETQYF.

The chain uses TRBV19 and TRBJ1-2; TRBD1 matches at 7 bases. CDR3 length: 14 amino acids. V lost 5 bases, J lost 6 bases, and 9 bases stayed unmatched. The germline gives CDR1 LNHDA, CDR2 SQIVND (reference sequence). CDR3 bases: TGTGCCAGTAGTCTCGACAGGGTCCGGAATGGCTACACCTTC. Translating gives CASSLDRVRNGYTF. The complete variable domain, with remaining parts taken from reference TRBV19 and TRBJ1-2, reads DGGITQSPKYLFRKEGQNVTLSCEQNLNHDAMYWYRQDPGQGLRLIYYSQIVNDFQKGDIAEGYSVSREKKESFPLTVTSAQKNPTAFYLCASSLDRVRNGYTFGSGTRLTVV.

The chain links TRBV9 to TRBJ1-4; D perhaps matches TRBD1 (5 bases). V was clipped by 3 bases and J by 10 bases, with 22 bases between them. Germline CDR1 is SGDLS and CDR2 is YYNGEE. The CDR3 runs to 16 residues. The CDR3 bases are TGTGCCAGCAGCGCCGACCCGGGACGGCCCGATGGAAAACTGTTTTTT. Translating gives CASSADPGRPDGKLFF.

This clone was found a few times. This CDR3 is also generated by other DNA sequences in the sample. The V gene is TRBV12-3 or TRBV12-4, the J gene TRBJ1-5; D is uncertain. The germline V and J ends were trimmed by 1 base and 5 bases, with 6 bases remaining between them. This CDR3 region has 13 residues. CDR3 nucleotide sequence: TGTGCCAGCAGTTTAGGACGAGATCAGCCCCAGCATTTT. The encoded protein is CASSLGRDQPQHF.

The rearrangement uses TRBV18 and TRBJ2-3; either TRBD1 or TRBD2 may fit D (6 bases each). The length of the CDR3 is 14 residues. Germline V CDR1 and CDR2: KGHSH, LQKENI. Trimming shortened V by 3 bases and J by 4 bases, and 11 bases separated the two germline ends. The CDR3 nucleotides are TGTGCCAGCTCACCGGTAGGGGGGCCAGATACGCAGTATTTT. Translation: CASSPVGGPDTQYF.